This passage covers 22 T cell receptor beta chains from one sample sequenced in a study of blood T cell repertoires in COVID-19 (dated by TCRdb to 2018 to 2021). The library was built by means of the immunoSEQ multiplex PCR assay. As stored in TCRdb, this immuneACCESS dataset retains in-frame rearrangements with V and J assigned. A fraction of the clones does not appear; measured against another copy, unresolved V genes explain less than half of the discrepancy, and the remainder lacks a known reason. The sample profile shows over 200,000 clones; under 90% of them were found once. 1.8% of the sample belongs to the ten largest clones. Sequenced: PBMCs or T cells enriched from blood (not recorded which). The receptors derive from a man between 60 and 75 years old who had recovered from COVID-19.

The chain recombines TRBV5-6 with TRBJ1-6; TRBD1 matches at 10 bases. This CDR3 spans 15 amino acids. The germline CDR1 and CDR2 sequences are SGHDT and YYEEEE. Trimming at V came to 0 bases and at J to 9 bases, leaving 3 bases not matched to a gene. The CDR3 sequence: CASSLEGQGFSPLHF. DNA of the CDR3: TGTGCCAGCAGCTTGGAGGGACAGGGGTTTTCACCCCTCCACTTT.

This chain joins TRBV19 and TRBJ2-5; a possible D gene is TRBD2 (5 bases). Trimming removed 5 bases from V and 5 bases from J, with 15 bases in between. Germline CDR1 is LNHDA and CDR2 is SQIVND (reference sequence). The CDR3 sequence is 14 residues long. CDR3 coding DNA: TGTGCCAGTAGTCCCCCGGGGTTGTTGGAGACCCAGTACTTC. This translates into CASSPPGLLETQYF.

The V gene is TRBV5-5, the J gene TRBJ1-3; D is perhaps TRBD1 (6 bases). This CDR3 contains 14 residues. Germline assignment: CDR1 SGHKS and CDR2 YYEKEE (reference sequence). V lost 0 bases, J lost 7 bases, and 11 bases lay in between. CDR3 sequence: CASSLGGLGNTIYF. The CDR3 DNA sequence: TGTGCCAGCAGCTTGGGGGGGCTCGGGAACACCATATATTTT.

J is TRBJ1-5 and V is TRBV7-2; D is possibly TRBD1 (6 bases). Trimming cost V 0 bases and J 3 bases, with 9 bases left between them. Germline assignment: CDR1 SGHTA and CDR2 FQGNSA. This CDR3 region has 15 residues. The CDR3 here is CASSLAPGANQPQHF. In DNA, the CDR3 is TGTGCCAGCAGCTTAGCGCCAGGGGCCAATCAGCCCCAGCATTTT.

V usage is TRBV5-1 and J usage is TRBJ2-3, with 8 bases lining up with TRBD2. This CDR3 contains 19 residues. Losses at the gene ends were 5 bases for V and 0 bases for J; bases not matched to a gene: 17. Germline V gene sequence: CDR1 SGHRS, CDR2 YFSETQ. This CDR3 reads CASSSALSSGGSSTDTQYF. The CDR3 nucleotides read TGCGCCAGCAGTAGCGCCCTATCGAGCGGGGGCAGTAGCACAGATACGCAGTATTTT.

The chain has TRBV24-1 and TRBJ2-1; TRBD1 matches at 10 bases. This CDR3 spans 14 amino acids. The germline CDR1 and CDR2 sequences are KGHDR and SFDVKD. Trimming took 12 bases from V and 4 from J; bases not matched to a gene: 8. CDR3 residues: CAASPGQGYNEQFF. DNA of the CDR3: TGTGCCGCATCACCGGGACAGGGGTACAATGAGCAGTTCTTC.

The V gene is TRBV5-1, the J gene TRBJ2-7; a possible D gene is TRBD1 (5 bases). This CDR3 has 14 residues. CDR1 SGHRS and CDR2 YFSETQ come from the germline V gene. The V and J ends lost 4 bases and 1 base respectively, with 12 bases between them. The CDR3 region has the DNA TGCGCCAGCAGCCTTGGACCAGGGTCCTACGAGCAGTACTTC. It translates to CASSLGPGSYEQYF. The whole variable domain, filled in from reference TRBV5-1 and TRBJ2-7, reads KAGVTQTPRYLIKTRGQQVTLSCSPISGHRSVSWYQQTPGQGLQFLFEYFSETQRNKGNFPGRFSGRQFSNSRSEMNVSTLELGDSALYLCASSLGPGSYEQYFGPGTRLTVT.

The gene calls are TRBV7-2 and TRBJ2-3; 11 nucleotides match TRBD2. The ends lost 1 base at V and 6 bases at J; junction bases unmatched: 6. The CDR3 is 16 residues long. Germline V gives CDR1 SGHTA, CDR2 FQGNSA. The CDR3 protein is CASSLVSGGASDTQYF. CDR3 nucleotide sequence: TGTGCCAGCAGCTTAGTTAGCGGGGGGGCCAGCGATACGCAGTATTTT.

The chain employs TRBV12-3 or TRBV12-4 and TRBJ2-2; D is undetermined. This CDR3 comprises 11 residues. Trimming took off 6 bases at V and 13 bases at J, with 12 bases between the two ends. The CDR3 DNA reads TGTGCCAGCAGGCTTAACGGTGGGCTGTTTTTT. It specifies CASRLNGGLFF.

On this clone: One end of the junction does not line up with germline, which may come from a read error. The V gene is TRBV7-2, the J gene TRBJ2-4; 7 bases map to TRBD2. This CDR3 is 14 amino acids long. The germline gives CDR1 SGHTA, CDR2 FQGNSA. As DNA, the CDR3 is TGTGCCAGCAGCGGAGGGGCTCTGACTAGCCGTCAGGTCTTC. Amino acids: CASSGGALTSRQVF.

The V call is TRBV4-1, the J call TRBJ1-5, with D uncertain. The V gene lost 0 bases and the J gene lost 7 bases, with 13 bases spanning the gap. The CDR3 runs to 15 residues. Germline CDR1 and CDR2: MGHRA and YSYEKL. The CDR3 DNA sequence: TGCGCCAGCAGCCAAGATTCCGGGAGGAGACAGCCCCAGCATTTT. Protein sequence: CASSQDSGRRQPQHF.

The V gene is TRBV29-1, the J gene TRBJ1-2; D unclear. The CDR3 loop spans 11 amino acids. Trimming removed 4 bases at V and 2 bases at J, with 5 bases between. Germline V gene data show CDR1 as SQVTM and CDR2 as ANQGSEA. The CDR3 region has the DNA TGCAGCGTTGGGCAGAACTATGGCTACACCTTC. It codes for CSVGQNYGYTF.

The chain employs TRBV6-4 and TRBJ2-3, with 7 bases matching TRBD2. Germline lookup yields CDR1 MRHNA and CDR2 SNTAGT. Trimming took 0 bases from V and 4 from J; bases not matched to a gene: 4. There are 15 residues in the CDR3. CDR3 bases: TGTGCCAGCAGTGACTCGAGTCGGGGGGCAGATACGCAGTATTTT. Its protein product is CASSDSSRGADTQYF.

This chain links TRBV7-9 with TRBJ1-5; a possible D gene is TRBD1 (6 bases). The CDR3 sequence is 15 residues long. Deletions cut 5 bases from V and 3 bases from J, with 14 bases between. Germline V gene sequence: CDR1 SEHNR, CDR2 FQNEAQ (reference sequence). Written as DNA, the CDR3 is TGTGCCAGCAGCCCGCCCGGACAGTACAATCAGCCCCAGCATTTT. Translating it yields CASSPPGQYNQPQHF.

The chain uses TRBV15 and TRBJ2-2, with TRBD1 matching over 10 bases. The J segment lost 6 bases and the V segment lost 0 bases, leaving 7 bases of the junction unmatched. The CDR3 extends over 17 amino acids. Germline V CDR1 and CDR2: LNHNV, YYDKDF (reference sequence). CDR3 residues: CATSRDRDRGRAGELFF. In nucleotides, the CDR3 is TGTGCCACCAGCAGAGATCGGGACAGGGGACGGGCCGGGGAGCTGTTTTTT. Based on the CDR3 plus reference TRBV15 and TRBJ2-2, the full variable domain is DAMVIQNPRYQVTQFGKPVTLSCSQTLNHNVMYWYQQKSSQAPKLLFHYYDKDFNNEADTPDNFQSRRPNTSFCFLDIRSPGLGDTAMYLCATSRDRDRGRAGELFFGEGSRLTVL.

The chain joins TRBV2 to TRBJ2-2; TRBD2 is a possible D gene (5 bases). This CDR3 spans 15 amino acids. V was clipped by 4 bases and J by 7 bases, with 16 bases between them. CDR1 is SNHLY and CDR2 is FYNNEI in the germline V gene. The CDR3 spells CASSGPRSGIGELFF. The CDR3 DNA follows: TGTGCCAGCAGTGGGCCTAGGTCCGGGATCGGGGAGCTGTTTTTT.

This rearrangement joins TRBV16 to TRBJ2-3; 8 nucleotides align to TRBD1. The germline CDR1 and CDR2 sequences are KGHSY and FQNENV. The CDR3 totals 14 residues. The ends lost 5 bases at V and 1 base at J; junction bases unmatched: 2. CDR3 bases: TGTGCCAGCAGCGGGACAGGCCGCACAGATACGCAGTATTTT. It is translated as CASSGTGRTDTQYF.

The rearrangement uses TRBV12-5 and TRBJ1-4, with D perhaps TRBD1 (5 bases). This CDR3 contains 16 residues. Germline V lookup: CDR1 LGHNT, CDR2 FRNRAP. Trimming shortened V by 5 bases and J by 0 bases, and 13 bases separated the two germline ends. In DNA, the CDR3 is TGTGCTAGTGGTGGGGGGGTAAGGACAACTAATGAAAAACTGTTTTTT. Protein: CASGGGVRTTNEKLFF.

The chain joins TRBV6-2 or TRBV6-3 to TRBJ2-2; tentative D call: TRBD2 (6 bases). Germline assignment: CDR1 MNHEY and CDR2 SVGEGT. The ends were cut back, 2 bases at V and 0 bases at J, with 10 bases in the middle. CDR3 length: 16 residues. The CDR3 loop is CASSYPGGANTGELFF. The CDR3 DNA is TGTGCCAGCAGTTACCCAGGAGGGGCGAACACCGGGGAGCTGTTTTTT.

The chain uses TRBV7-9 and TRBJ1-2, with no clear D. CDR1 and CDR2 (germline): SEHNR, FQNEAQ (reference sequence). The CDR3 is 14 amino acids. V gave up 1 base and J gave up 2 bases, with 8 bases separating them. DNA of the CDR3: TGTGCCAGCAGCTTAGGGGCCGCCAACTATGGCTACACCTTC. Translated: CASSLGAANYGYTF.

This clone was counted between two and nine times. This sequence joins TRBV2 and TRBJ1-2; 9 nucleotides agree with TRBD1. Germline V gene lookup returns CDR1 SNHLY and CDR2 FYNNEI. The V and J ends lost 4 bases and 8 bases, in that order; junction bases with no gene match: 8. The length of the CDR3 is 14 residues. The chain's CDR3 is CASSAIGQGLGYTF. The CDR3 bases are TGTGCCAGCAGTGCTATTGGACAGGGGCTGGGCTACACCTTC.

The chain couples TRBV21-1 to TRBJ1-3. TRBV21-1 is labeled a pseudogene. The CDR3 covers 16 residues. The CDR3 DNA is TGTGCCAGCAGCAACCATAAAGGGAGCTCTGGAAACACCATATATTTT. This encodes CASSNHKGSSGNTIYF.